What follows describes a single T cell receptor beta chain. These data are taken from a study of molecular identifiers for immune sequencing clone quantification. TCRdb passed the PCR reads through MiXCR, listing each CDR3 protein once. The data hold approximately 680,000 distinct CDR3 sequences, with over 25% observed a single time. This CDR3 is built from 14 residues. V lost 4 bases, J lost 6 bases, and 12 bases lay in between. Germline V gene sequence: CDR1 LGHDT, CDR2 YNNKEL (reference sequence). The sequenced sample was naive CD8+ T cells from blood, with Jurkat cell RNA spiked in. Subset in this sample: FACS-sorted CD8+CD4-CCR7+CD45RA+ naive T cells. V is TRBV3-1 and J is TRBJ1-4; unclear D gene. This sequence was found in a human donor in good health. Some libraries in this study had Jurkat cell RNA spiked in. In DNA, the CDR3 is TGTGCCAGCAGCCCCCAGGAGGCGGATGAAAAACTGTTTTTT. It encodes CASSPQEADEKLFF.